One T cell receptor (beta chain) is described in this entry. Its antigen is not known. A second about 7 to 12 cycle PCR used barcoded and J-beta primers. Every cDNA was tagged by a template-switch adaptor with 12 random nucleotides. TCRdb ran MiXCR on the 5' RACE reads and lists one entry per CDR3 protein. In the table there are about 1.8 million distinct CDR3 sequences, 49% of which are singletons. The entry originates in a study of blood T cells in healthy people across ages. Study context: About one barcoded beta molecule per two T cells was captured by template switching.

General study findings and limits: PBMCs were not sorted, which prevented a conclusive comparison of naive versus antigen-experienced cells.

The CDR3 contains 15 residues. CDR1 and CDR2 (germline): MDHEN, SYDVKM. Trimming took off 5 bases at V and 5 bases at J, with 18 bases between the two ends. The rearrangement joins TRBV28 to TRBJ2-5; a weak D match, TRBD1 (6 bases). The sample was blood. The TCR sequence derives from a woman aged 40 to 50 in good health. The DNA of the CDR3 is TGTGCCAGCAGTCACCTGCGCAGGGGCGGGGAGACCCAGTACTTC. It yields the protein CASSHLRRGGETQYF.